The following is a T cell receptor (beta chain) sequence with its context. The sample is drawn from a study of cytomegalovirus exposure and HLA in healthy donors. PCR was performed using 60 Vbeta and 13 Jbeta primers. The protocol was immunoSEQ multiplex PCR, while the TCRdb copy is restricted to in-frame clones and leaves out a portion. The repertoire holds around 120,000 clones, with 65% to 75% as singletons. The V gene's germline CDR1 is SGHTA and CDR2 FQGNSA. The CDR3 contains 18 residues. Germline trimming cut 5 bases from V and 0 bases from J; bases unmatched to any gene: 11. There were likely unrecorded immune exposures, though donors were nominally healthy when sampled.

The gene calls are TRBV7-2 and TRBJ1-3; 9 bases map to TRBD1. The clonotype originates from a woman between 50 and 59 years old in good health and CMV-seropositive. Material: PBMCs. The CDR3 spells CASSKKTTGGLSGNTIYF. CDR3 DNA sequence: TGTGCCAGCAGCAAAAAAACAACAGGGGGCCTCTCTGGAAACACCATATATTTT.